The present T cell receptor beta chain was sequenced within a study of vaccination and CD4 T cells after COVID-19. An Oncomine TCR Beta short-read assay was used to sequence the DNA from cultured CD4+ T cells. Each CDR3 protein is one row after TCRdb ran MiXCR on the PCR reads. Of around 10,000 distinct CDR3 sequences listed, roughly 50% are singletons. Note on this clonotype: The antigen is not known.

The sample's treatment: roughly 10-day PBMC culture with coronavirus spike peptide pools or control peptides (ViraFEST assay). Trimming left V 1 base short and J 0 bases short, with 14 bases between. Germline CDR1 and CDR2: SGHTA and FQGNSA. The CDR3 has 17 residues. This clonotype originated in a human donor who had recovered from COVID-19. The chain combines TRBV7-2 with TRBJ2-3; D unresolved. Sequenced material: CD4+ T cells from blood, cultured in vitro. The DNA of the CDR3 is TGTGCCAGCAGCTTAGTTCCCACAGCCGTAAGCACAGATACGCAGTATTTT. Its protein is CASSLVPTAVSTDTQYF.